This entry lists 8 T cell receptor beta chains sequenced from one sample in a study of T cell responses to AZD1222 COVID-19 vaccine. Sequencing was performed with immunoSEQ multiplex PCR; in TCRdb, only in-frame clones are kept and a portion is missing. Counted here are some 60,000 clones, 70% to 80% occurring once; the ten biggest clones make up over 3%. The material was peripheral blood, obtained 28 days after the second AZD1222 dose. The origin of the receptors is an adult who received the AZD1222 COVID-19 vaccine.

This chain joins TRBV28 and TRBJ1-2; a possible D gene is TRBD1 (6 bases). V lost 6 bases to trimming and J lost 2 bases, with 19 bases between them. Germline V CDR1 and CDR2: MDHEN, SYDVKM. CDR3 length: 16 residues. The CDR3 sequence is CASSPTGEGGNYGYTF. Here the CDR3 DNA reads TGTGCCAGCAGCCCTACCGGGGAGGGGGGAAACTATGGCTACACCTTC.

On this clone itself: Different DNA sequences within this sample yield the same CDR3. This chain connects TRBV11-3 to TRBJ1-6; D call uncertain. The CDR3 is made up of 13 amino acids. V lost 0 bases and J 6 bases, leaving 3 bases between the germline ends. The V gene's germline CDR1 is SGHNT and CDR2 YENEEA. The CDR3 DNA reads TGTGCCAGCAGCTTAGATAGTAATTCACCCCTCCACTTT. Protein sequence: CASSLDSNSPLHF.

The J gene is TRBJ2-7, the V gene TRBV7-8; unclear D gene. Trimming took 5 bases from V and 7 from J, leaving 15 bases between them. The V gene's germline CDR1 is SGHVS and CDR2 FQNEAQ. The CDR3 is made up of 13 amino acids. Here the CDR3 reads CASSPSVEAEQYF. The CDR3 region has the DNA TGTGCCAGCAGCCCTAGTGTAGAGGCTGAGCAGTACTTC.

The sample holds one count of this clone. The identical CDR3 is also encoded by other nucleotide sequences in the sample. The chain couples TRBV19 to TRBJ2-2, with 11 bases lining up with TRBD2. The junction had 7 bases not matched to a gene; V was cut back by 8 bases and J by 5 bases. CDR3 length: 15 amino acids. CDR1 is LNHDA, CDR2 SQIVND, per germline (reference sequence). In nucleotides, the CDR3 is TGTGCCAGTCGGGCGGTAGCGGGGGGGACCGGGGAGCTGTTTTTT. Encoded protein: CASRAVAGGTGELFF.

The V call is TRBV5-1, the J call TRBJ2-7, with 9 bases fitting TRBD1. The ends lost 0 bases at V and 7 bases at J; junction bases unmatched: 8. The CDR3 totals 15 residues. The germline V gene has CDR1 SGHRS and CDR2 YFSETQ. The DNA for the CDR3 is TGCGCCAGCAGCTTGGAGGGGACAGGGACTGGGGAGCAGTACTTC. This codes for CASSLEGTGTGEQYF. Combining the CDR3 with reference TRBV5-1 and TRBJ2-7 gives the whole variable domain KAGVTQTPRYLIKTRGQQVTLSCSPISGHRSVSWYQQTPGQGLQFLFEYFSETQRNKGNFPGRFSGRQFSNSRSEMNVSTLELGDSALYLCASSLEGTGTGEQYFGPGTRLTVT.

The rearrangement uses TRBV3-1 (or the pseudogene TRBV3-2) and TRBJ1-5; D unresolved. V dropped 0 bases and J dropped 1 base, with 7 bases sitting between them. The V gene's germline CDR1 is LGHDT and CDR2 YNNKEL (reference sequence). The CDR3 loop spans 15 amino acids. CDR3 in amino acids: CASSQDPKSNQPQHF. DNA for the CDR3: TGTGCCAGCAGCCAAGATCCCAAAAGCAATCAGCCCCAGCATTTT.

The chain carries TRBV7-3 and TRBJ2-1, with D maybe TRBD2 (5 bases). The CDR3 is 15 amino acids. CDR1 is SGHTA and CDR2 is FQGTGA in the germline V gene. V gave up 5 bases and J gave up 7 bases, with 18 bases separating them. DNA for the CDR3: TGTGCCAGCAGCCCCGGACTCCCGCCAGAGAATGAGCAGTTCTTC. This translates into CASSPGLPPENEQFF.

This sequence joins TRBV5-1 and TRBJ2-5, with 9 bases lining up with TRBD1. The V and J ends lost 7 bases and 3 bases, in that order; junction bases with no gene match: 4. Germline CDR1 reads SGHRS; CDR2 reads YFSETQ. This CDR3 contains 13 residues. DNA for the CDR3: TGCGCCAGCCGCCGGGACAGGGAAGAGACCCAGTACTTC. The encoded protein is CASRRDREETQYF.